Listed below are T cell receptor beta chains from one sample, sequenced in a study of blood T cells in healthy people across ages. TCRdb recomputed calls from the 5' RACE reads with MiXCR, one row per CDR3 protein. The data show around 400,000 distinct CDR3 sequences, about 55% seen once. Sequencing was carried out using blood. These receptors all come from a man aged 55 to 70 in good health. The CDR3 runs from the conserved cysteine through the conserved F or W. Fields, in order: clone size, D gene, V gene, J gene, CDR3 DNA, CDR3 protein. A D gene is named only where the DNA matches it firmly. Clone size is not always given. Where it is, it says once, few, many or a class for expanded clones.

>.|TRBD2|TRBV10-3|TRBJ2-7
TGTGCCATCAGGGAGACTAGCGGGAGGGCCGAGCAGTACTTC
CAIRETSGRAEQYF
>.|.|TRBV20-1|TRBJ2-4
TGCAGTGCAGCGCAAATGCAAGACATTCAGTACTTC
CSAAQMQDIQYF
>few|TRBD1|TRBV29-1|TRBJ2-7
TGCAGCGTTGAAGGGTGGACAGGGGGCCGCGAGCAGTACTTC
CSVEGWTGGREQYF
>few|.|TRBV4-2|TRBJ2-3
TGTGCCAGCAGCCGGACTACTAGCACTAGCACAGATACGCAGTATTTT
CASSRTTSTSTDTQYF
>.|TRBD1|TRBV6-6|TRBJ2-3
TGTGCCAGCAGGAGAACTACAGGGGGAATCACAGATACGCAGTATTTT
CASRRTTGGITDTQYF
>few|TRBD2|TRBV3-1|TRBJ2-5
TGTGCCAGCAGCCCTACTAGCGGGAGTTTAGTAGAGACCCAGTACTTC
CASSPTSGSLVETQYF
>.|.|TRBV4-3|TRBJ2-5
TGCGCCAGCAGCCAAGGATCGGGGTTCCAAGAGACCCAGTACTTC
CASSQGSGFQETQYF
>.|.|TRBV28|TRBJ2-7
TGTGCCAGCAGTTTAGAGGGCAGGGCCTACGAGCAGTACTTC
CASSLEGRAYEQYF
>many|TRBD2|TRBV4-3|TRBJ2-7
TGCGCCAGCAGCCAAGATTGGTTCGGGACTAGGTCAAACGAGCAGTACTTC
CASSQDWFGTRSNEQYF
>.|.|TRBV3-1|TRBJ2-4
TGTGCCAGCAGCCAAGCGGGAGTCAAAAACATTCAGTACTTC
CASSQAGVKNIQYF
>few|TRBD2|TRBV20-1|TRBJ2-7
TGCAGTGCTCCCGCTAGCGGGATATTGTACGAGCAGTACTTC
CSAPASGILYEQYF
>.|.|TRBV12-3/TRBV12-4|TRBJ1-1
TGTGCCAGCAGTCCCCATTGGGGCGCTGAAGCTTTCTTT
CASSPHWGAEAFF
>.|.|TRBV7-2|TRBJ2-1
TGTGCCAGCAGTCCTCCCTGGCGGCGGGAAGGTTACAATGAGCAGTTCTTC
CASSPPWRREGYNEQFF
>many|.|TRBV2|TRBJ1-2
TGTGCCAGCAGGCCCCCCATTTTAGGCGGCTACACCTTC
CASRPPILGGYTF
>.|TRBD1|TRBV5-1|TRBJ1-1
TGCGCCAGCAGCGTACAGGGGGCGAAGAACACTGAAGCTTTCTTT
CASSVQGAKNTEAFF
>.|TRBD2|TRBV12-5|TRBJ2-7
TGTGCTAGTGGTTTGAAATCGACTAGCGGAGATCTCGCCGACGAGCAGTACTTC
CASGLKSTSGDLADEQYF
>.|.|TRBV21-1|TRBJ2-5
TGTGCCACCCCCTTATGGGAAGAGACCCAGTACTTC
CATPLWEETQYF
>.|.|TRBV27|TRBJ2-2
TGTGCCAGCAGCAGGGGTATAGGGGAGCTGTTTTTT
CASSRGIGELFF
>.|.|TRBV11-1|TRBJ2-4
TGTGCCAGCAGCTTAGGACACATTCAGTACTTC
CASSLGHIQYF
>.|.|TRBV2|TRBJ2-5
TGTGCCTGCAGCCGAGGGGCACAAATTCAAGAGACCCAGTACTTC
CACSRGAQIQETQYF
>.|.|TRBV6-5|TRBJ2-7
TGTGCCAGTAGCTCCTCCGGGACTTCCCCCGGGGAGCAGTACTTC
CASSSSGTSPGEQYF
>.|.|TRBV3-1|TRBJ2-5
TGTGCCAGCAGCCAAGGGTGGCTAGCTGAAGAGACCCGGTACTTC
CASSQGWLAEETRYF
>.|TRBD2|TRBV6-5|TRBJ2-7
TGTGCCAGCAGTTTGGGACTAGCGGGAGGCCCGCCGTACGAGCAGTACTTC
CASSLGLAGGPPYEQYF
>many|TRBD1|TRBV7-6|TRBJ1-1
TGTGCCAGCAGTCCTAGTCCGGGACAGACGAACACTGAAGCTTTCTTT
CASSPSPGQTNTEAFF
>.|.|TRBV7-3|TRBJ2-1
TGTGCCAGCAGCCCGGAAGGTGGGGGAAACAATGAGCAGTTCTTC
CASSPEGGGNNEQFF
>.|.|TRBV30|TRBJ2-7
TGTGCCTGGCACCTGGGCGAGCAGTACTTC
CAWHLGEQYF
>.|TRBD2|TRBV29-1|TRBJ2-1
TGCAGCGTTGAGGCGGGGGGCTACAATGAGCAGTTCTTC
CSVEAGGYNEQFF
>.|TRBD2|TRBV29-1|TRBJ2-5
TGCAGCGTTGATTTCCCACTGGCGGGGGGGCAAGAGACCCAGTACTTC
CSVDFPLAGGQETQYF
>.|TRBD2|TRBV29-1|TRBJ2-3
TGCAGCGTTTGGACGGGACTAATGATCACAGATACGCAGTATTTT
CSVWTGLMITDTQYF
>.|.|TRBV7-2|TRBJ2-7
TGTGCCAGTAGCCCCGACCGAGACAGTCCCTACGAGCAGTACTTC
CASSPDRDSPYEQYF
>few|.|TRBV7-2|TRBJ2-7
TGTGCCAGCAGCTTAGCGGTCGGACACCAATACGAGCAGTACTTC
CASSLAVGHQYEQYF
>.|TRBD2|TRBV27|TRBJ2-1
TGTGCCAGCAGTTTATCGGGACTAGGGCTTACTGAGCAGTTCTTC
CASSLSGLGLTEQFF
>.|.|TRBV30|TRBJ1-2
TGTGCCTGGAGGGCCCCCTCCCAAGGGAGGGATGGCTACACCTTC
CAWRAPSQGRDGYTF
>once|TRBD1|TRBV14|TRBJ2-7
TGTGCCTGCAGCCAAGATTCCCCCGTCACAGGGGTATCCCACGAGCAGTACTTC
CACSQDSPVTGVSHEQYF
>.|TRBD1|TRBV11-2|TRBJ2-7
TGTGCCAGCAGCTTAGCGGCAGGACAGGACTACGAGCAGTACTTC
CASSLAAGQDYEQYF
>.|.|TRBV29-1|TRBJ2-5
TGCAGCGTCGGGGGACACCGACAAGAGACCCAGTACTTC
CSVGGHRQETQYF
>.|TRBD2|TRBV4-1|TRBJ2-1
TGCGCCAGCAGCCAACGGCTAACATCGCCTAGCGGGGGAGAGAGGAATGAGCAGTTCTTC
CASSQRLTSPSGGERNEQFF
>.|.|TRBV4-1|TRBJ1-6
TGCGCCAGCAGCCAGGGCAGGGGCGACATTTCGACACCCCTCCACTTT
CASSQGRGDISTPLHF
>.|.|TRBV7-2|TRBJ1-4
TGTGCCAGCAGCCCTTTCGACCCGGAGGAAAAACTGTTTTTT
CASSPFDPEEKLFF
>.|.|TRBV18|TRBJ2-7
TGTGCCAGCTCACCGGACTCGCTCGAGCAGTACTTC
CASSPDSLEQYF
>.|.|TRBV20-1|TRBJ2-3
TGCAGTGCCCAACCCCTCGAGGACAGCCGCACAGATACGCAGTATTTT
CSAQPLEDSRTDTQYF
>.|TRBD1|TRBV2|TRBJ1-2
TGTGCCAGCAGTGAGACTGCGGGACAGAACTATGGCTACACCTTC
CASSETAGQNYGYTF
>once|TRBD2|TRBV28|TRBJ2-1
TGTGCCAGCAGTTTTGCTAACGGGAGGGGTAATGAGCAGTTCTTC
CASSFANGRGNEQFF
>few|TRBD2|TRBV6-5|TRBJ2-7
TGTGCCAGCAGGCTTTCACCTAGCGGGAAAGAAGGCGAGCAGTACTTC
CASRLSPSGKEGEQYF
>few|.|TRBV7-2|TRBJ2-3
TGTGCCAGCAGCCCTGGGGGGAGACATAGCACAGATACGCAGTATTTT
CASSPGGRHSTDTQYF
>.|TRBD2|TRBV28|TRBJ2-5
TGTGCCAGCAGTAATGGGGACGGGGGGGCACAAGAGACCCAGTACTTC
CASSNGDGGAQETQYF
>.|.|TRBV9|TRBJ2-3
TGTGCCAGCAGCGTAGATAGGCAGGTCCTCACAGATACGCAGTATTTT
CASSVDRQVLTDTQYF
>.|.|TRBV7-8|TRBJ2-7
TGTGCCAGCAACCCGGGTTACGGGCTCGGACGCGAGCGGTACTTC
CASNPGYGLGRERYF
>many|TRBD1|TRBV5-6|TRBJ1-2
TGTGCCAGCAGCAGGGGACAGCAAATCTATGGCTACACCTTC
CASSRGQQIYGYTF
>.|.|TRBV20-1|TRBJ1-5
TGCAGTGCTAGGAGATATAGCAATCAGCCCCAGCATTTT
CSARRYSNQPQHF
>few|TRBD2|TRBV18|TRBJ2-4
TGTGCCAGCTCTCATCGGACTAGCGGAATAGCCAAAAACATTCAGTACTTC
CASSHRTSGIAKNIQYF
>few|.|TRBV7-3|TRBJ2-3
TGTGCCAGCAGCCCGGAGTTGGGGACGCAGTATTTT
CASSPELGTQYF
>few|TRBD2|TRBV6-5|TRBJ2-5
TGTGCCAGTGAGCCTAGCGGGAGGGAGACCCAGTACTTC
CASEPSGRETQYF
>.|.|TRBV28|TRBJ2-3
TGTGCCAGCAGCCGCCGCTCTCAAGGGGGAGATACGCAGTATTTT
CASSRRSQGGDTQYF
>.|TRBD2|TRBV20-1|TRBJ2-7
TGCAGTGCAACCTCATTACAACCGGGACTAGCGGCCTCCTACGAGCAGTACTTC
CSATSLQPGLAASYEQYF